This TCR beta chain comes out of a study of shared clonotypes between healthy human individuals. CD45RA-negative memory and CD45RA+ naive subsets were split from the CD4+ cells. The CDR3 runs to 17 residues. The germline V gene has CDR1 SGHVS and CDR2 FQNEAQ. The V end was cut by 5 bases, the J end by 4 bases, with 21 bases between. This clone was seen just once. The antigen is not known. Study-level points and caveats: Estimated richness values were generally larger in naive subsets than in memory subsets.

At the deep level, the assay was run. Investigators spread the genomic DNA of each subset evenly over several immunoSEQ plates. The data were produced by immunoSEQ multiplex PCR, yet TCRdb's version contains in-frame clones alone and is incomplete. The profile shows about a million clones, 65% to 75% of them singletons. Specimen: memory CD4+ T cells sorted from blood. Subset denoted: CD45RA-negative fraction. This TCR was sampled from a man aged 18 to 30 in good health. The rearrangement joins TRBV7-8 to TRBJ2-1; D tentatively reads TRBD1 or TRBD2 (5 bases each). CDR3 DNA sequence: TGTGCCAGCAGCCTGAGGGACGGAGGACGGTTTTACAATGAGCAGTTCTTC. It codes for CASSLRDGGRFYNEQFF. Looking up the rest from reference TRBV7-8 and TRBJ2-1 gives the full variable domain: GAGVSQSPRYKVAKRGQDVALRCDPISGHVSLFWYQQALGQGPEFLTYFQNEAQLDKSGLPSDRFFAERPEGSVSTLKIQRTQQEDSAVYLCASSLRDGGRFYNEQFFGPGTRLTVL.